Listed below are T cell receptor beta chains from one sample, sequenced in a study of blood T cell repertoires in COVID-19. TCRdb's table, derived via immunoSEQ multiplex PCR, lists solely in-frame clones and lacks some. The data show roughly 230,000 clones, 80% to 85% seen once. The sample taken for sequencing was peripheral blood. These receptors originate from a man aged 50-60 years with active or convalescent COVID-19. Each CDR3 is given with its conserved first and last residue. D genes are given only for firm matches. Expanded clones get a size class; other rows say once, few or many, or leave the size out.

>NA|NA|TRBJ2-3|TRBV30
TGTGCCTGGAGAGCGGGTTGGGACACAGATACGCAGTATTTT
CAWRAGWDTDTQYF
>NA|TRBD1|TRBJ2-7|TRBV5-6
TGTGCCAGCAGCTCCGGCGACAGGGTCTCCTACGAGCAGTACTTC
CASSSGDRVSYEQYF
>NA|TRBD1|TRBJ2-2|TRBV18
TGTGCCAGCCACCTCAGGGGGTCGAACACCGGGGAGCTGTTTTTT
CASHLRGSNTGELFF
>NA|TRBD1|TRBJ2-1|TRBV5-1
TGCGCCAGCAGCTTCCGCCCGTTAGGGGGCACCAGCAATGAGCAGTTCTTC
CASSFRPLGGTSNEQFF
>NA|TRBD2|TRBJ2-3|TRBV9
TGTGCCAGCAGCGCCCTCCCGGCGGGGGGCCAGGGAGATACGCAGTATTTT
CASSALPAGGQGDTQYF
>NA|NA|TRBJ1-5|TRBV3-1/TRBV3-2
TGTGCCAGCAGCCCGACAGATTATAGCAATCAGCCCCAGCATTTT
CASSPTDYSNQPQHF
>NA|TRBD2|TRBJ2-3|TRBV5-1
TGCGCCAGCAGCTATGGGGGGGTTAGCACAGATACGCAGTATTTT
CASSYGGVSTDTQYF
>NA|NA|TRBJ2-7|TRBV6-6
TGTGCCAGCAGCGACAGTGCTTACGAGCAGTACTTC
CASSDSAYEQYF
>NA|TRBD1|TRBJ1-2|TRBV6-2/TRBV6-3
TGTGCCAGCAGCAGGGACAGGGTGAATGGCTACACCTTC
CASSRDRVNGYTF
>NA|NA|TRBJ2-7|TRBV5-1
TGCGCCAGCAGCTCAACAAACAGGGTCCCCTACGAGCAGTACTTC
CASSSTNRVPYEQYF
>NA|NA|TRBJ1-4|TRBV27
TGTGCCAGCAGTTTATGGGCTGCCCAAAAACTGTTTTTT
CASSLWAAQKLFF
>NA|NA|TRBJ1-6|TRBV28
TGTGCCAGCAGTTTTCCCGGCGGGTATTCACCCCTCCACTTT
CASSFPGGYSPLHF
>NA|NA|TRBJ2-5|TRBV19
TGTGCCAGTGGGTCACATACAGGGTTGGAGACCCAGTACTTC
CASGSHTGLETQYF
>once|NA|TRBJ2-1|TRBV5-1
TGCGCCAGCAGCTTGGGGCCTAGGGGGATCCATGAGCAGTTCTTC
CASSLGPRGIHEQFF
>NA|TRBD1|TRBJ1-2|TRBV6-5
TGTGCCAGCATGAATCCGGGACAGGGCGGCTACACCTTC
CASMNPGQGGYTF
>NA|NA|TRBJ1-6|TRBV14
TGTGCCAGCAGCCAGGCACGAAGCTCCTATAATTCACCCCTCCACTTT
CASSQARSSYNSPLHF
>NA|NA|TRBJ2-3|TRBV6-5
TGTGCCAGCTCCCCTAGCAGCGGCACAGATACGCAGTATTTT
CASSPSSGTDTQYF
>NA|NA|TRBJ2-7|TRBV30
TGTGCCTGGAGTGTACGGGGTTACCGGGACTACGAGCAGTACTTC
CAWSVRGYRDYEQYF
>NA|NA|TRBJ1-2|TRBV6-2/TRBV6-3
TGTGCCAGCAGTCCGTCCGTTAGGGAGGTTGATGATGGCTACACCTTC
CASSPSVREVDDGYTF
>few|NA|TRBJ1-5|TRBV30
TGTGCCTGGAGGTCTCAGGGTAGTCAGCCCCAGCATTTT
CAWRSQGSQPQHF
>once|TRBD2|TRBJ2-3|TRBV10-1
TGCGCCAGCAGACCTCTAGCGGGGGCCTTCACAGATACGCAGTATTTT
CASRPLAGAFTDTQYF
>NA|NA|TRBJ1-5|TRBV15
TGTGCCACCAGCAACAGGGTATATCAGCCCCAGCATTTT
CATSNRVYQPQHF
>NA|NA|TRBJ2-7|TRBV7-6
TGTGCCAGCAGCTTGTCTGACGACACCTCCTACGAGCAGTACTTC
CASSLSDDTSYEQYF
>NA|TRBD1|TRBJ1-1|TRBV3-1/TRBV3-2
TGTGCCAGCAGCTCCAACCGTCCCGGACAGGGGTTTGAAGCTTTCTTT
CASSSNRPGQGFEAFF
>NA|TRBD2|TRBJ2-5|TRBV2
TGTGCCACCTCGACTAGCGGGGGCCTCGGGACCCAGTACTTC
CATSTSGGLGTQYF
>NA|NA|TRBJ1-6|TRBV18
TGTGCCAGCTCACCCCTGGGGGCGCGGGATTCACCCCTCCACTTT
CASSPLGARDSPLHF
>NA|NA|TRBJ1-3|TRBV2
TGTGCCAGCAGTGCCCTCCAGGGCTCGAGCTCTGGAAACACCATATATTTT
CASSALQGSSSGNTIYF
>once|TRBD1|TRBJ2-7|TRBV5-4
TGTGCCAGCAGCCTAGGGACAGGGCGATCCTACGAGCAGTACTTC
CASSLGTGRSYEQYF
>NA|NA|TRBJ1-1|TRBV28
TGTGCCAGCAGTCCGCGACGAGGATCAGGGGTCGGCCGGAACACTGAAGCTTTCTTT
CASSPRRGSGVGRNTEAFF
>few|NA|TRBJ1-5|TRBV7-2
TGTGCCAGCAGCTTAGTCGCCAAAAGCCGGGGAGATCAGCCCCAGCATTTT
CASSLVAKSRGDQPQHF